The clone carrying this T cell receptor (beta chain) occurred a few times. The data are from a study of cytomegalovirus exposure and HLA in healthy donors. Amplification used 60 Vbeta primers and 13 Jbeta primers. Data came from immunoSEQ multiplex PCR; TCRdb stores just in-frame clones and leaves some out. The table has roughly 200,000 clones, about 86% seen once. The CDR3 length is 15 residues. V shed 0 bases, J shed 4 bases, and the junction held 5 bases outside the gene matches. The V gene's germline CDR1 is MNHNS and CDR2 SASEGT. Donors in the study were healthy people who gave bone marrow. This TCR came from a man aged 35 to 55 in good health and CMV-seropositive. The specimen was PBMCs. This chain joins TRBV6-1 and TRBJ2-7, with 8 bases that match TRBD1. In DNA, the CDR3 is TGTGCCAGCAGTGAAGCTACAGGGGGTGTGTACGAGCAGTACTTC. Amino acid sequence: CASSEATGGVYEQYF.